The rows below give T cell receptor beta chains drawn from one sample of a study of stem cell transplantation in POMP-related autoinflammatory disease. Assay: immunoSEQ multiplex PCR; the TCRdb copy retains only in-frame clones and omits some. The sample shows around 32,000 clones, 88% of them seen only once. Sequences were derived from CD4+ T cells from PBMCs, sampled before stem cell transplantation. Source of these receptors: a human donor with POMP-related autoinflammation and immune dysregulation (PRAID). CDR3s include the opening cysteine and the closing phenylalanine or tryptophan. Each record gives: clone size, V gene, J gene, D gene, CDR3 protein, CDR3 DNA. A D gene is named only where the DNA matches it firmly. The listing skips clone size in some rows; elsewhere it reads once, few, many or a size class.

.	TRBV30	TRBJ1-6	TRBD1	CACHRGWVTNSPLHF	TGTGCCTGCCACAGGGGGTGGGTTACCAATTCACCCCTCCACTTT
.	TRBV6-1	TRBJ2-5	TRBD2	CASSVSSGRETQYF	TGTGCCAGCAGTGTATCCAGCGGGAGGGAGACCCAGTACTTC
few	TRBV2	TRBJ1-5	TRBD1	CASVSDRAQPQHF	TGTGCCAGCGTATCGGACAGGGCTCAGCCCCAGCATTTT
.	TRBV10-3	TRBJ1-1	.	CAISGTNTEAFF	TGTGCCATCAGTGGGACAAACACTGAAGCTTTCTTT
.	TRBV2	TRBJ2-3	TRBD2	CASVAGTSGKGQYF	TGTGCCAGCGTGGCCGGGACTAGCGGGAAAGGGCAGTATTTT
.	TRBV19	TRBJ2-7	TRBD1	CASSMADRGYEQYF	TGTGCCAGTAGTATGGCCGACAGGGGGTACGAGCAGTACTTC
few	TRBV11-2	TRBJ2-3	.	CASSRDPSTDTQYF	TGTGCCAGCAGCCGCGACCCGAGCACAGATACGCAGTATTTT
.	TRBV28	TRBJ2-2	TRBD2	CASSFYSGRGTGELFF	TGTGCCAGCAGTTTTTATAGCGGGAGAGGGACCGGGGAGCTGTTTTTT
.	TRBV6-1	TRBJ2-7	.	CASTNYISPYEQYF	TGTGCCAGCACTAATTATATCTCCCCCTACGAGCAGTACTTC
.	TRBV11-1	TRBJ2-7	TRBD2	CASENSGVPTVQYF	TGTGCCAGCGAGAATAGCGGGGTCCCAACGGTGCAGTACTTC
.	TRBV29-1	TRBJ1-1	.	CSVDREGMNTEAFF	TGCAGCGTTGATAGGGAGGGTATGAACACTGAAGCTTTCTTT
.	TRBV29-1	TRBJ2-1	.	CSVDAKYNEQFF	TGCAGCGTTGACGCAAAGTACAATGAGCAGTTCTTC
.	TRBV18	TRBJ1-2	.	CASSPRGAGNYGYTF	TGTGCCAGCTCACCGCGCGGGGCAGGGAACTATGGCTACACCTTC
.	TRBV7-9	TRBJ1-4	TRBD1	CASSLVGDRGSEKLFF	TGTGCCAGCAGCTTAGTGGGGGACAGGGGTAGTGAAAAACTGTTTTTT
once	TRBV19	TRBJ2-7	TRBD1	CASTSGTALHEQYF	TGTGCCAGTACCTCCGGGACAGCCCTCCACGAGCAGTACTTC
.	TRBV19	TRBJ1-5	.	CASSINPTGQPQHF	TGTGCCAGTAGTATCAACCCCACGGGGCAGCCCCAGCATTTT
.	TRBV19	TRBJ2-1	TRBD2	CASSIWGVAGGGEQFF	TGTGCCAGTAGTATATGGGGGGTAGCGGGAGGTGGTGAGCAGTTCTTC
.	TRBV7-6	TRBJ2-5	TRBD2	CASSLAHPTSGQETQYF	TGTGCCAGCAGCTTAGCGCACCCAACTAGCGGACAAGAGACCCAGTACTTC
.	TRBV28	TRBJ2-7	.	CASRSSPLHEQYF	TGTGCCAGCAGAAGCTCACCCCTCCACGAGCAGTACTTC
few	TRBV5-1	TRBJ2-7	TRBD1	CASSYDRDYEQYF	TGCGCCAGCAGCTACGACAGGGACTACGAGCAGTACTTC
.	TRBV7-9	TRBJ2-7	TRBD1	CASSLTRQGGDEQYF	TGTGCCAGCAGCCTCACCCGACAGGGGGGCGACGAGCAGTACTTC
once	TRBV5-1	TRBJ2-5	.	CASSLLAITQETQYF	TGCGCCAGCAGCTTGCTAGCCATAACCCAAGAGACCCAGTACTTC
.	TRBV6-6	TRBJ1-2	.	CASSYSGGRDYGYTF	TGTGCCAGCAGTTACTCGGGGGGGCGCGACTATGGCTACACCTTC
.	TRBV2	TRBJ2-7	TRBD1	CASSGDRLYEQYF	TGTGCCAGCAGTGGGGACAGACTCTACGAGCAGTACTTC
.	TRBV28	TRBJ1-1	.	CASSPVRGRMDTEAFF	TGTGCCAGCAGCCCCGTCCGGGGGAGGATGGACACTGAAGCTTTCTTT
.	TRBV7-9	TRBJ2-1	TRBD2	CASSLAAASGPSYNEQFF	TGTGCCAGCAGCTTAGCGGCCGCTAGCGGCCCCTCCTACAATGAGCAGTTCTTC
.	TRBV2	TRBJ2-7	TRBD2	CASSKGAGAYEQYF	TGTGCCAGCAGTAAGGGAGCGGGGGCCTACGAGCAGTACTTC
.	TRBV12-5	TRBJ2-2	TRBD2	CASGREGITGELFF	TGTGCTAGTGGACGGGAGGGCATCACCGGGGAGCTGTTTTTT
.	TRBV4-2	TRBJ2-2	TRBD2	CASSQGVAGGPGELFF	TGTGCCAGCAGCCAAGGCGTAGCGGGAGGGCCCGGGGAGCTGTTTTTT
.	TRBV7-5	TRBJ2-7	.	CVRSRGATYEQYF	TGTGTCAGAAGCCGGGGGGCTACCTACGAGCAGTACTTC
.	TRBV29-1	TRBJ2-1	.	CSVEPRVNNNEQFF	TGCAGCGTTGAACCCAGGGTGAACAACAATGAGCAGTTCTTC
.	TRBV5-1	TRBJ2-7	.	CASSLASGYEQYF	TGCGCCAGCAGCTTGGCGTCCGGTTACGAGCAGTACTTC
.	TRBV10-2	TRBJ2-7	.	CASSDPDRLKYEQYF	TGCGCCAGCAGTGATCCAGACAGACTCAAGTACGAGCAGTACTTC
.	TRBV12-5	TRBJ2-3	TRBD2	CASGLVPSGDFPDTQYF	TGTGCTAGTGGTTTGGTTCCTAGCGGGGATTTTCCAGATACGCAGTATTTT
.	TRBV30	TRBJ1-2	.	CACPKGGGLKGGYTF	TGTGCCTGCCCTAAGGGCGGGGGCTTAAAGGGTGGCTACACCTTC
.	TRBV19	TRBJ2-7	TRBD2	CASSQRGSSYEQYF	TGTGCCAGTAGTCAACGCGGGAGCTCCTACGAGCAGTACTTC
.	TRBV30	TRBJ1-2	.	CAWSAGPSLKGYTF	TGTGCCTGGAGTGCTGGTCCCAGCTTAAAAGGCTACACCTTC
.	TRBV5-1	TRBJ2-5	.	CASSTRGAETQYF	TGCGCCAGCAGCACCCGGGGGGCAGAGACCCAGTACTTC
.	TRBV7-6	TRBJ2-5	.	CASSLLGSIPQGETQYF	TGTGCCAGCAGCTTACTAGGCTCAATACCACAAGGGGAGACCCAGTACTTC
.	TRBV7-3	TRBJ1-1	.	CASSPDPSTEAFF	TGTGCCAGCAGCCCCGACCCAAGCACTGAAGCTTTCTTT
.	TRBV5-1	TRBJ2-5	.	CASSLTAEETQYF	TGCGCCAGCAGCTTGACCGCGGAAGAGACCCAGTACTTC
.	TRBV7-3	TRBJ2-2	TRBD1	CASSPSGTGRSGELFF	TGTGCCAGCAGCCCTTCCGGGACAGGGAGGTCCGGGGAGCTGTTTTTT
.	TRBV5-5	TRBJ2-1	TRBD2	CASSLITSGSHNEQFF	TGTGCCAGCAGCTTGATTACTAGCGGGAGCCACAATGAGCAGTTCTTC
.	TRBV2	TRBJ1-1	.	CASRRDTLGGTEAFF	TGTGCCAGCAGGAGGGACACCCTGGGGGGCACTGAAGCTTTCTTT
.	TRBV27	TRBJ1-6	TRBD1	CASSFRTGSSPLHF	TGTGCCAGCAGTTTCCGGACAGGGAGTTCACCCCTCCACTTT
.	TRBV28	TRBJ1-3	TRBD1	CASSLGQSSGNTIYF	TGTGCCAGCAGTTTGGGACAGAGCTCTGGAAACACCATATATTTT
.	TRBV5-4	TRBJ1-2	.	CASSFGGGNYGYTF	TGTGCCAGCAGCTTTGGGGGGGGAAACTATGGCTACACCTTC
.	TRBV15	TRBJ1-1	.	CATSRVVERGAEAFF	TGTGCCACCAGCAGAGTAGTAGAAAGGGGCGCTGAAGCTTTCTTT
few	TRBV13	TRBJ1-5	.	CASSTGPADQPQHF	TGTGCCAGCAGCACTGGGCCCGCCGATCAGCCCCAGCATTTT
.	TRBV28	TRBJ2-7	.	CASSSGGRLGSYEQYF	TGTGCCAGCAGTTCCGGGGGTCGACTTGGGTCCTACGAGCAGTACTTC
.	TRBV5-4	TRBJ2-7	.	CASSFDKWSYEQYF	TGTGCCAGCAGCTTCGACAAATGGTCCTACGAGCAGTACTTC
.	TRBV28	TRBJ1-1	.	CASSYHSPNTEAFF	TGTGCCAGCAGTTATCACAGCCCGAACACTGAAGCTTTCTTT